The 27 T cell receptor beta chains given below trace back to one sample, sequenced in a study of T-cell memory formation after mild COVID-19. TCRdb redid the calling of the 5' RACE reads with MiXCR, one entry per CDR3 protein. Of around 140,000 distinct CDR3 sequences listed, 6% to 7% are singletons. The sequenced sample consisted of PBMCs or a T cell subset sorted from them (not recorded which). The source is an adult woman who had mild COVID-19 (a few samples of this study predate the infection). Cell type and time point are not known.

The table lists this clonotype with many counts. The rearrangement uses TRBV2 and TRBJ2-5; the D is unclear. Deletions cut 5 bases from V and 4 bases from J, with 14 bases between. In germline, CDR1 is SNHLY, CDR2 FYNNEI. There are 14 residues in the CDR3. The CDR3 loop reads CASSPGPPGETQYF. The DNA for the CDR3 is TGTGCCAGCAGTCCCGGGCCCCCCGGAGAGACCCAGTACTTC.

The sample holds many counts of this clonotype. The chain uses TRBV5-1 and TRBJ2-3; D may be TRBD1 or TRBD2 (5 bases each). V lost 3 bases and J lost 2, with 10 bases in between. In germline, CDR1 is SGHRS, CDR2 YFSETQ. The CDR3 sequence is 14 residues long. The DNA of the CDR3 is TGCGCCAGCAGCTCGGGACGTCTCACAGATACGCAGTATTTT. Translating it yields CASSSGRLTDTQYF.

This clonotype was detected many times. The genes are TRBV7-2 and TRBJ2-1; 8 bases are shared with TRBD2. Germline V gene lookup returns CDR1 SGHTA and CDR2 FQGNSA. The CDR3 totals 15 residues. V was pared by 5 bases and J by 4 bases, with 7 bases of the junction left unmatched. The CDR3, as DNA: TGTGCCAGCAGCCCCACTAGCGGAGCATACAATGAGCAGTTCTTC. It encodes CASSPTSGAYNEQFF.

This clonotype was observed a handful of times. The gene calls are TRBV18 and TRBJ1-1, with D uncertain. V lost 6 bases and J lost 3, with 14 bases in between. Germline V gene lookup returns CDR1 KGHSH and CDR2 LQKENI. This CDR3 comprises 14 residues. The CDR3 bases are TGTGCCAGCTCCCCGAATGTGGCGGACACTGAAGCTTTCTTT. Translating gives CASSPNVADTEAFF.

This clonotype turned up a few times. The chain links TRBV4-1 to TRBJ1-2; 10 nucleotides align to TRBD1. Unmatched junction bases numbered 4, after V lost 3 bases and J lost 3 bases. CDR3 size: 15 residues. The germline V gene has CDR1 MGHRA and CDR2 YSYEKL. The CDR3 nucleotides read TGCGCCAGCAGCCATAGACAGGGGGCAGACTATGGCTACACCTTC. Translated, it gives CASSHRQGADYGYTF.

The chain carries TRBV7-8 and TRBJ2-3, with 12 positions matching TRBD2. This CDR3 region has 16 residues. Germline CDR1 reads SGHVS; CDR2 reads FQNEAQ. V gave up 5 bases and J gave up 1 base; unmatched junction bases: 4. CDR3 DNA sequence: TGTGCCAGCAGCCCTACTAGCGGGAGGCGCACAGATACGCAGTATTTT. Protein product: CASSPTSGRRTDTQYF.

A few counts support this clonotype. In nucleotides, the CDR3 is TGCAGTGCTAGAGATTACGAGACAGGGGTTCCCTACGAGCAGTACTTC. Encoded protein: CSARDYETGVPYEQYF. This chain uses TRBV20-1 with TRBJ2-7, with 8 bases identical to TRBD1. Per the germline V gene, CDR1 is DFQATT and CDR2 is SNEGSKA (reference sequence). The trim removed 0 bases at V and 2 bases at J, leaving 9 bases unmatched. The CDR3 spans 16 residues.

V and J are TRBV25-1 and TRBJ1-1; 12 nucleotides agree with TRBD1. The CDR3 is 14 amino acids. The germline CDR1 and CDR2 sequences are MGHDK and SYGVNS. V dropped 4 bases and J dropped 3; count of bases not matched to a gene: 0. The CDR3 DNA sequence: TGTGCCAGCAGTGGGGACAGGGGGCACACTGAAGCTTTCTTT. This encodes CASSGDRGHTEAFF. The whole variable domain, filled in from reference TRBV25-1 and TRBJ1-1, reads EADIYQTPRYLVIGTGKKITLECSQTMGHDKMYWYQQDPGMELHLIHYSYGVNSTEKGDLSSESTVSRIRTEHFPLTLESARPSHTSQYLCASSGDRGHTEAFFGQGTRLTVV.

This clonotype was counted between two and nine times. The J gene is TRBJ1-1, the V gene TRBV7-8; 8 bases are shared with TRBD1. J gave up 4 bases and V 5 bases, and 9 bases lay outside the gene matches. In germline, CDR1 is SGHVS, CDR2 FQNEAQ. This CDR3 has 15 residues. The CDR3 region has the DNA TGTGCCAGCAGCGTCGGACAGGGAAGGGGCACTGAAGCTTTCTTT. Protein sequence: CASSVGQGRGTEAFF.

This clonotype was observed a handful of times. The gene calls are TRBV11-2 and TRBJ2-1; D perhaps matches TRBD2 (5 bases). The CDR3 spans 11 residues. The germline V gene has CDR1 SGHAT and CDR2 FQNNGV. Trimming cost V 1 base and J 14 bases, with 9 bases left between them. The CDR3 DNA reads TGTGCCAGCAGCTTAGGGAGGTATAAGTTCTTC. Amino acid sequence: CASSLGRYKFF.

This clonotype was found many times. The CDR3 DNA is TGTGCCAGCAGCTCGGTAGCGGGAGGGCAGTTTGCTTCCTACAATGAGCAGTTCTTC. Its protein is CASSSVAGGQFASYNEQFF. The V call is TRBV7-8, the J call TRBJ2-1; the match to TRBD2 covers 11 bases. The CDR3 contains 19 residues. The trim removed 4 bases at V and 1 base at J, leaving 12 bases unmatched. From germline, CDR1 is SGHVS and CDR2 FQNEAQ. Based on the CDR3 plus reference TRBV7-8 and TRBJ2-1, the full variable domain is GAGVSQSPRYKVAKRGQDVALRCDPISGHVSLFWYQQALGQGPEFLTYFQNEAQLDKSGLPSDRFFAERPEGSVSTLKIQRTQQEDSAVYLCASSSVAGGQFASYNEQFFGPGTRLTVL.

This clonotype was observed at least ten times. The V call is TRBV15, the J call TRBJ2-1, with no clear D. V lost 1 base and J lost 5, with 6 bases in between. The CDR3 consists of 13 residues. The germline V gene has CDR1 LNHNV and CDR2 YYDKDF (reference sequence). The CDR3 DNA reads TGTGCCACCAGCAGAGGGGTTGACAATGAGCAGTTCTTC. It specifies CATSRGVDNEQFF.

In its sample, this clonotype was seen many times. The genes are TRBV12-3 or TRBV12-4 and TRBJ2-3, with 10 bases matching TRBD2. Trimming cost V 3 bases and J 1 base; bases outside gene matches: 7. The CDR3 has 17 residues. CDR3 sequence reads: CASSLRKREGGTDTQYF. The CDR3 region has the DNA TGTGCCAGCAGTTTGCGGAAGCGGGAGGGGGGCACAGATACGCAGTATTTT.

This clonotype came up a few times. This chain connects TRBV12-3 or TRBV12-4 to TRBJ2-1; 11 bases align to TRBD2. CDR3 length: 17 amino acids. Trimming took 6 bases from V and 1 from J; bases not matched to a gene: 8. The CDR3 is CASRQRLAGRSYNEQFF. Written as DNA, the CDR3 is TGTGCCAGCAGGCAGAGACTAGCGGGACGGTCCTACAATGAGCAGTTCTTC.

V is TRBV7-2 and J is TRBJ2-7; 9 bases fit TRBD1. CDR1 and CDR2 (germline): SGHTA, FQGNSA. Trimming removed 5 bases from V and 5 bases from J; junction bases left unmatched: 7. The CDR3 contains 14 residues. The CDR3 region is CASSRDRASDEQYF. CDR3 nucleotide sequence: TGTGCCAGCAGCCGGGACAGGGCGTCCGACGAGCAGTACTTC.

In this sample, this clonotype turned up many times. The V call is TRBV18, the J call TRBJ2-1, with 9 bases matching TRBD2. This CDR3 is built from 13 residues. The germline V gene has CDR1 KGHSH and CDR2 LQKENI. V shed 4 bases and J 10 bases; nucleotides not matched to a gene: 5. The CDR3 here is CASSRNSGGEQFF. The DNA for the CDR3 is TGTGCCAGCTCACGGAACAGCGGGGGGGAGCAGTTCTTC.

This clonotype was counted between two and nine times. The chain uses TRBV6-4 and TRBJ2-1, with 10 bases aligning to TRBD1. The CDR3 length is 14 residues. Per germline, CDR1 MRHNA and CDR2 SNTAGT. Trimming at V came to 4 bases and at J to 9 bases, leaving 6 bases not matched to a gene. This CDR3 reads CASSVDRGLGEQFF. DNA for the CDR3: TGTGCCAGCAGTGTCGACAGGGGGCTGGGTGAGCAGTTCTTC.

This clonotype was seen more than once but under ten times. CDR3 amino acids: CASSLKGSGTEAFF. The CDR3 DNA follows: TGTGCCAGCAGCTTAAAGGGGAGCGGAACTGAAGCTTTCTTT. This sequence joins TRBV7-3 and TRBJ1-1; perhaps TRBD1 as D (5 bases). The CDR3 length is 14 residues. The V and J ends lost 1 base and 5 bases respectively, with 11 bases between them. Germline CDR1 is SGHTA and CDR2 is FQGTGA. Based on the CDR3 plus reference TRBV7-3 and TRBJ1-1, the full variable domain is GAGVSQTPSNKVTEKGKYVELRCDPISGHTALYWYRQSLGQGPEFLIYFQGTGAADDSGLPNDRFFAVRPEGSVSTLKIQRTERGDSAVYLCASSLKGSGTEAFFGQGTRLTVV.

This chain uses TRBV5-1 with TRBJ2-5; D may be TRBD1 (5 bases). V lost 1 base and J 5 bases, leaving 12 bases between the germline ends. The CDR3 is made up of 14 amino acids. Germline-derived CDR1 and CDR2 are SGHRS and YFSETQ. Written as DNA, the CDR3 is TGCGCCAGCAGCTTGATGGGGCAGGGCGAGACCCAGTACTTC. It yields the protein CASSLMGQGETQYF.

There are a few counts of this clonotype. The chain carries TRBV10-3 and TRBJ2-7; D possibly uses TRBD1 or TRBD2 (5 bases each). V was pared by 4 bases and J by 0 bases, with 16 bases between. The CDR3 contains 16 residues. Germline assignment: CDR1 ENHRY and CDR2 SYGVKD. The CDR3 is CAISGGYRANSYEQYF. The CDR3, as DNA: TGTGCCATCAGTGGGGGGTACCGGGCGAACTCCTACGAGCAGTACTTC.

This clonotype came up a few times. The chain recombines TRBV12-3 or TRBV12-4 with TRBJ2-1; TRBD2 is a possible D gene (6 bases). Between the trimmed V and J ends, which lost 9 bases and 7 bases, there was a span of 22 bases. The CDR3 sequence is 15 residues long. This chain's CDR3 is CASRARRLDWNEQFF. The CDR3 bases are TGTGCCAGTAGAGCCCGGAGACTAGACTGGAATGAGCAGTTCTTC.

The rearrangement joins TRBV6-4 to TRBJ1-5; D remains unclear. CDR3 length: 15 amino acids. CDR1 and CDR2 from the germline V gene are MRHNA and SNTAGT. The V gene lost 4 bases and the J gene lost 5 bases, with 15 bases spanning the gap. CDR3 loop: CASSVGTNSHQPQHF. The CDR3 region has the DNA TGTGCCAGCAGTGTAGGCACAAACAGTCATCAGCCCCAGCATTTT.

This clonotype showed up just a few times. This chain uses TRBV19 with TRBJ2-3, with 12 bases matching TRBD2. Germline loops: CDR1 LNHDA, CDR2 SQIVND (reference sequence). V lost 3 bases to trimming and J lost 7 bases; unmatched junction nucleotides: 5. This CDR3 contains 15 residues. The CDR3 nucleotides read TGTGCCAGTAGTATGACTAGCGGGAGCTGGAATACGCAGTATTTT. It codes for CASSMTSGSWNTQYF.

The gene calls are TRBV23-1 and TRBJ2-3, with D possibly TRBD2 on 6 matching bases. TRBV23-1 is marked as an open reading frame, function uncertain. Trimming left V 11 bases short and J 1 base short, with 13 bases between. There are 13 residues in the CDR3. CDR3 protein: CAPVGEGTDTQYF. The CDR3 DNA sequence: TGCGCCCCGGTGGGGGAGGGCACAGATACGCAGTATTTT.

This clonotype has at least ten counts. The V gene is TRBV5-1, the J gene TRBJ2-3; either TRBD1 or TRBD2 may fit D (5 bases each). Germline CDR1 reads SGHRS; CDR2 reads YFSETQ. The CDR3 spans 15 residues. V gave up 1 base and J gave up 2 bases, with 11 bases separating them. This CDR3 reads CASSLSQGTTDTQYF. The CDR3 DNA sequence: TGCGCCAGCAGCTTGTCCCAAGGGACCACAGATACGCAGTATTTT.

This clonotype occurred many times. The rearrangement links TRBV18 to TRBJ2-7; D not resolved. Germline V gives CDR1 KGHSH, CDR2 LQKENI. The germline V and J ends were trimmed by 2 bases and 4 bases, with 12 bases remaining between them. This CDR3 has 14 residues. The CDR3 sequence: CASSPSSYVYEQYF. DNA of the CDR3: TGTGCCAGCTCACCATCCTCCTACGTTTACGAGCAGTACTTC. Drawing the rest from reference TRBV18 and TRBJ2-7, the complete variable domain is NAGVMQNPRHLVRRRGQEARLRCSPMKGHSHVYWYRQLPEEGLKFMVYLQKENIIDESGMPKERFSAEFPKEGPSILRIQQVVRGDSAAYFCASSPSSYVYEQYFGPGTRLTVT.

V is TRBV7-9 and J is TRBJ1-1, with 7 positions matching TRBD1. V lost 8 bases, J lost 5 bases, and 8 bases stayed unmatched. The CDR3 sequence is 13 residues long. Germline V lookup: CDR1 SEHNR, CDR2 FQNEAQ (reference sequence). The CDR3 region is CASGSTGDTEAFF. The CDR3 DNA reads as TGTGCCAGCGGTAGTACAGGGGATACTGAAGCTTTCTTT.